The sequence of this TCR beta chain was determined in a study of CD8 T cells in Susac syndrome (dated 2019 in TCRdb). Looking at the study overall: Whether CD8+ T cell activation and differentiation in Susac syndrome was antigen driven was tested using repertoire sequencing.

To note about this clonotype: Its antigen is currently not known. The input lacks base qualities; no much larger clone sits a single base away.

Results the study describes overall, beyond this receptor: The TCR sequencing and HLA analysis was acknowledged to have included a relatively small number of individuals.

Peripheral blood CD8+ and CD4+ T cells from healthy donors, Susac syndrome patients and multiple sclerosis patients were profiled by high-throughput TCR beta sequencing. The healthy donors served as controls matched for age and sex. Bulk CD8+ and CD4+ T cells were purified by magnetic negative isolation, while CD8+ TEMRA cells were enriched using FACS. Blood was collected in EDTA tubes and processed within 24 hours, with PBMCs isolated through density gradient centrifugation. PBMCs intended for TCR sequencing were cryopreserved in liquid nitrogen and were subsequently thawed in a 37 degrees C water bath. The sorted or isolated CD4+, CD8+ and CD8+ TEMRA cells had a purity of 90% or higher. V drops 3 bases and J drops 2 bases, leaving 10 bases in between. The CDR3, cysteine through phenylalanine, is 15 amino acids long. The DNA shown is the 45-base CDR3, in frame from base 1. The germline V gene (reference sequence) specifies PRHDT as CDR1 and FYEKMQ as CDR2.

RNA was extracted with the RNeasy kit and roughly 0.45 to 1 ug was reverse transcribed using random hexamers. The immunoSEQ multiplex PCR assay, covering 54 Vbeta and 13 Jbeta segments, was used to amplify TCR beta CDR3 regions. PCR amplification bias was corrected by using a synthetic template baseline for primer optimization and computational correction. On the authors' methods: Reads were assigned to V, D and J genes according to IMGT and analyzed in immunoSEQ Analyzer, with only productive sequences retained. Clonality was calculated as one minus the Shannon entropy normalized by log2 of the number of productive unique sequences. For each patient and control, public and private clones were evaluated within the 100 most prevalent clones. A clone was defined as Susac-specific if it was absent from the healthy and MS cohorts, from around 960 published viral clones and from other ImmuneACCESS disease sequences. TCRdb reran the public reads through fastp at Q25 and MiXCR, keeping productive beta chains. Identical CDR3 proteins give one entry, which carries the most common genes and DNA. The V and J calls reflect TCRdb's pipeline rather than the authors' work. The sample records approximately 120,000 distinct CDR3 sequences, around 95% of which are singletons. The ten largest clonotypes hold under 0.095% of the sample.

This receptor was taken from a human donor in good health. The chain couples TRBV13 to TRBJ2-2; no D segment can be confidently identified. The sequenced material came from CD4+ T cells from PBMCs. The bases are TGTGCCAGCAGCTTGTCGCCCGGAAACACCGGGGAGCTGTTTTTT. It codes for CASSLSPGNTGELFF.